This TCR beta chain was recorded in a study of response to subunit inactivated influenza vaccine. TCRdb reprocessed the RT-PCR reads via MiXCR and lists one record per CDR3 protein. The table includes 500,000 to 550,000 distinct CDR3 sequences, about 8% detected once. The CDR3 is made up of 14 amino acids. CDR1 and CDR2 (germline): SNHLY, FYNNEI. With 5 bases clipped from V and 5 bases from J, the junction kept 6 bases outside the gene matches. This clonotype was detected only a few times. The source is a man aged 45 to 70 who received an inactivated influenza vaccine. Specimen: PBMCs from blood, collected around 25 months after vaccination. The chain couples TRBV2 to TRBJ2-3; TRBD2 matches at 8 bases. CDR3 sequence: CASSFTAGGDTQYF. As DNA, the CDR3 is TGTGCCAGCAGTTTCACGGCGGGAGGAGATACGCAGTATTTT.